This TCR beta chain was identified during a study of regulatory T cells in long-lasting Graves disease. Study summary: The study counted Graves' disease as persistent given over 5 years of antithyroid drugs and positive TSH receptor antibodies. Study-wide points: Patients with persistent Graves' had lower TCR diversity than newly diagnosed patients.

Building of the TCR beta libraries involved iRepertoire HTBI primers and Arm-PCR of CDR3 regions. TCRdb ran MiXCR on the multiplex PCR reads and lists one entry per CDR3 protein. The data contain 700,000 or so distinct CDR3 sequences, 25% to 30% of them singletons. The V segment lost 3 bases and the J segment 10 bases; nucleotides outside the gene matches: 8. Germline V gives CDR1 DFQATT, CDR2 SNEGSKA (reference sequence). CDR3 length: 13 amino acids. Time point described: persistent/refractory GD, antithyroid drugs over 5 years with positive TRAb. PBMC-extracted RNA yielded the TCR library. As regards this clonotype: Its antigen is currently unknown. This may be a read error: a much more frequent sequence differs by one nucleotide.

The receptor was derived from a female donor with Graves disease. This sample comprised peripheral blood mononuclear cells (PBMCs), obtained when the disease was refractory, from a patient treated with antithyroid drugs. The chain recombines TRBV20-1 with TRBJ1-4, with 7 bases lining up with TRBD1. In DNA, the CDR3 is TGCAGTGCTAGGACAGGGCTTGGGGGAAAACTGTTTTTT. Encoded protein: CSARTGLGGKLFF.